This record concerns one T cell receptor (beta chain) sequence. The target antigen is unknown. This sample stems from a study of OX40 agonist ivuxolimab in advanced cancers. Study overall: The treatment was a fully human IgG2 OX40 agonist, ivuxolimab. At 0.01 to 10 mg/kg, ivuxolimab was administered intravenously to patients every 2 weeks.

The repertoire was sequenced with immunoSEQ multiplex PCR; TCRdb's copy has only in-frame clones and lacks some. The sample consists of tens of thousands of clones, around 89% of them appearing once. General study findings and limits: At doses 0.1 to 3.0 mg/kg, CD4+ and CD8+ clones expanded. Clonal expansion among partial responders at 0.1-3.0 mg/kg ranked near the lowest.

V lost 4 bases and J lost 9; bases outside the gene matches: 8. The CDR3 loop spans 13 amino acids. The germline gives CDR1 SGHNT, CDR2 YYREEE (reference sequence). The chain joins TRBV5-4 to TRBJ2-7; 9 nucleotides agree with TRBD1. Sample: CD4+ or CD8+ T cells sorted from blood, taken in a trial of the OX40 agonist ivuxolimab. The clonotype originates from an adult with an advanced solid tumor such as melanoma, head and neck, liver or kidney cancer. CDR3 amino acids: CASSRGQGRGQYF. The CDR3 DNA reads TGTGCCAGCAGCCGGGGACAGGGAAGGGGGCAGTACTTC.